This TCR beta chain was captured in a study of blood T cell repertoires in COVID-19. J lost 3 bases, V lost 4 bases, and 7 bases had no gene match. Germline loops: CDR1 SGDLS, CDR2 YYNGEE. The CDR3 runs to 15 residues. Only in-frame clones appear in the TCRdb table, and some are missing; sequencing was by immunoSEQ multiplex PCR. The table has 85,000 to 110,000 clones, about 88% seen once. The chain combines TRBV9 with TRBJ2-7; 10 bases line up with TRBD2. Sequenced: peripheral blood. This TCR was recovered from a human donor in a cohort sampled during active COVID-19. CDR3 loop: CASSSGLAEFYEQYF. The CDR3 nucleotides are TGTGCCAGCAGCTCCGGACTAGCGGAGTTCTACGAGCAGTACTTC.